A single TCR beta chain is shown here with its context. No antigen is known for it. This specimen comes from a study of CD8 T cells in Susac syndrome. The study's findings and limits: The relatively small number of individuals in the TCR sequencing and HLA analysis was acknowledged by the study.

After extraction with the RNeasy kit, about 0.45 to 1 ug of the RNA was reverse transcribed using random hexamers. In TCRdb, the immunoSEQ multiplex PCR reads were re-called with MiXCR into one record per CDR3 protein. The table has around 300,000 distinct CDR3 sequences, about 89% seen once. The CDR3 sequence is 15 residues long. Germline CDR1 reads SGHTS; CDR2 reads YDEGEE. Deletions cut 0 bases from V and 5 bases from J, with 14 bases between. Material: CD8+ T cells from PBMCs. The chain employs TRBV5-8 and TRBJ1-2; D is uncertain. This TCR was sampled from a human donor with multiple sclerosis. The CDR3 DNA reads as TGTGCCAGCAGCTTGGTTTTGGGGTTGGGGTATGGCTACACCTTC. This codes for CASSLVLGLGYGYTF.